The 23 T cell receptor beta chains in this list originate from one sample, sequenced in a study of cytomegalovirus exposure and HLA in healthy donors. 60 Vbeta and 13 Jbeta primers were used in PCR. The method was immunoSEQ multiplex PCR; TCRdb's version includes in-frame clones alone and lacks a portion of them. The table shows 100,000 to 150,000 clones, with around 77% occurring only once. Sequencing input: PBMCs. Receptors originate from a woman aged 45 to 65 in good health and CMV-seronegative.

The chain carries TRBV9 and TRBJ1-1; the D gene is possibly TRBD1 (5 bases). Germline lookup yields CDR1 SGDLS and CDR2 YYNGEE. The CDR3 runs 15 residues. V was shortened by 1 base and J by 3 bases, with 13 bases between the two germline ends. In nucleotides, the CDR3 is TGTGCCAGCAGCGTACTTGGTTCGGGGGACACTGAAGCTTTCTTT. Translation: CASSVLGSGDTEAFF.

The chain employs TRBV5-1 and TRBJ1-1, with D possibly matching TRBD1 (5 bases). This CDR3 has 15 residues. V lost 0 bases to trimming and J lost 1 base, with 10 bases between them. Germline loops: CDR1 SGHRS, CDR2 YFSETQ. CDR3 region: CASSLAAGQNTEAFF. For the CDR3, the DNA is TGCGCCAGCAGCTTGGCCGCAGGGCAGAACACTGAAGCTTTCTTT.

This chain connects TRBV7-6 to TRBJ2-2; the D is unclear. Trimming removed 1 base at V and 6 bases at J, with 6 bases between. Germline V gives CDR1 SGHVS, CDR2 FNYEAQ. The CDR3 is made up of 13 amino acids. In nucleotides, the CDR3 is TGTGCCAGCAGCTTAGACACACCCGGGGAGCTGTTTTTT. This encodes CASSLDTPGELFF.

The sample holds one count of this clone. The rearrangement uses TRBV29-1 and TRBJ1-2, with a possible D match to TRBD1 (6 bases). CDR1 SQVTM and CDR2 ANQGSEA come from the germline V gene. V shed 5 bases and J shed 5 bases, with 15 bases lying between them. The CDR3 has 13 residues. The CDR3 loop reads CSVQRTENYGYTF. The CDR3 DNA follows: TGCAGCGTTCAGAGGACAGAAAATTATGGCTACACCTTC.

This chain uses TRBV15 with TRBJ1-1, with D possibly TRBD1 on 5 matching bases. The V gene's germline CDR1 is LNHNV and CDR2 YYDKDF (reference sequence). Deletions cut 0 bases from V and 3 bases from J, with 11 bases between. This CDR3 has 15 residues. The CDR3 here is CATSRDQGPYTEAFF. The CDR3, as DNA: TGTGCCACCAGCAGAGATCAGGGTCCTTACACTGAAGCTTTCTTT.

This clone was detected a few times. The DNA of the CDR3 is TGTGCCAGCAGCTTACGGCCCGGGGGGGACTATGGCTACACCTTC. It yields the protein CASSLRPGGDYGYTF. The gene calls are TRBV7-3 and TRBJ1-2, with a possible D match to TRBD1 (5 bases). Germline lookup yields CDR1 SGHTA and CDR2 FQGTGA. V lost 2 bases and J lost 3, with 13 bases in between. The CDR3 runs 15 residues.

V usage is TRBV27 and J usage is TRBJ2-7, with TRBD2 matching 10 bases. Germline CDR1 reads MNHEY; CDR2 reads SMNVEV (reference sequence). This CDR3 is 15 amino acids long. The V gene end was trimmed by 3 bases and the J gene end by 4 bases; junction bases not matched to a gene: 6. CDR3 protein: CASSFLSGRAYEQYF. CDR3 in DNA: TGTGCCAGCAGTTTCCTGAGCGGGAGGGCGTACGAGCAGTACTTC.

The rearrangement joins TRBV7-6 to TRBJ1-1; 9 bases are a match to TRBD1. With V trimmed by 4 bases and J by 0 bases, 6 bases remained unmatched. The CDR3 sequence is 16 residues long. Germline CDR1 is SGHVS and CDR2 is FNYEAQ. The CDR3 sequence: CASSWGTGGVNTEAFF. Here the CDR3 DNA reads TGTGCCAGCAGCTGGGGAACAGGGGGCGTGAACACTGAAGCTTTCTTT.

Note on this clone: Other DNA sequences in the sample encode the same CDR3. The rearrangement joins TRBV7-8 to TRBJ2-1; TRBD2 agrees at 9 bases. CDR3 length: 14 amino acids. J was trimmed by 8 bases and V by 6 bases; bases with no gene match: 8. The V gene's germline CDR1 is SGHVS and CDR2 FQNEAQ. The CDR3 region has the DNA TGTGCCAGCAGTTGGGGGACTAGCCGCGATGAGCAGTTCTTC. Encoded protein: CASSWGTSRDEQFF.

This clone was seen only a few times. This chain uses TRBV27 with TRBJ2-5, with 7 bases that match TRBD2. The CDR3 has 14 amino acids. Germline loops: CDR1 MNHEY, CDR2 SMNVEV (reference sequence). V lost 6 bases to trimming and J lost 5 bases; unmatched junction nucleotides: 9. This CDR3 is CASRAVGGYETQYF. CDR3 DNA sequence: TGTGCCAGCAGGGCCGTGGGGGGGTATGAGACCCAGTACTTC.

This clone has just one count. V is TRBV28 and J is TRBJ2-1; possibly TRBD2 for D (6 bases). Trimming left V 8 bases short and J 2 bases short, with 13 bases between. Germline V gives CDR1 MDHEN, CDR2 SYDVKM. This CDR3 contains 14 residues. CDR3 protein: CASVVGGTYNEQFF. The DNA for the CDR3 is TGTGCCAGCGTAGTAGGCGGGACCTACAATGAGCAGTTCTTC.

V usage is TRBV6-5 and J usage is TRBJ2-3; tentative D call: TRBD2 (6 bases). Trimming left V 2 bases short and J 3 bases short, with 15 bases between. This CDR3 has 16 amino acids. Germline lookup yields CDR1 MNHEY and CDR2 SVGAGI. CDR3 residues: CASSYLPLGLTDTQYF. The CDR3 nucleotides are TGTGCCAGCAGTTACCTCCCTTTGGGACTTACAGATACGCAGTATTTT.

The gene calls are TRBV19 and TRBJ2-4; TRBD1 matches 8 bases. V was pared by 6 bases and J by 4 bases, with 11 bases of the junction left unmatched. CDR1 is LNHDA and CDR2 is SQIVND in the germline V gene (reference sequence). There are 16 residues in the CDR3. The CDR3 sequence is CASSIGQGLVKNIQYF. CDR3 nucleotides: TGTGCCAGTAGCATCGGACAGGGTTTGGTGAAAAACATTCAGTACTTC.

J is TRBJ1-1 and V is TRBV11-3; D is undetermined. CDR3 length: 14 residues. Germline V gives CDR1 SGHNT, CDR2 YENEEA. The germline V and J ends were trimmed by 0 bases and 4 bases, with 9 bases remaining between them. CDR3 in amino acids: CASSLDQVITEAFF. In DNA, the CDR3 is TGTGCCAGCAGCTTAGATCAGGTCATCACTGAAGCTTTCTTT.

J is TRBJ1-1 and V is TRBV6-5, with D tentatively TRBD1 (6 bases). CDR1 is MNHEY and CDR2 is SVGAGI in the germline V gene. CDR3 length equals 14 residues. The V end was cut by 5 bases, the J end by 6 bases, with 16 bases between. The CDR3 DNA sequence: TGTGCCAGCAGTCGGACAGTTAGCTCTGCTGAAGCTTTCTTT. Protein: CASSRTVSSAEAFF.

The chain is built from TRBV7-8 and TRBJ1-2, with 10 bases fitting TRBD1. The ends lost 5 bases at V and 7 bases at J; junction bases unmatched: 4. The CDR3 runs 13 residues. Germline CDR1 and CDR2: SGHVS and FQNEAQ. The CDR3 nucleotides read TGTGCCAGCAGCCGTCGGACAGGGGGTGGCTACACCTTC. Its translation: CASSRRTGGGYTF. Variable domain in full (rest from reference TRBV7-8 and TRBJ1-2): GAGVSQSPRYKVAKRGQDVALRCDPISGHVSLFWYQQALGQGPEFLTYFQNEAQLDKSGLPSDRFFAERPEGSVSTLKIQRTQQEDSAVYLCASSRRTGGGYTFGSGTRLTVV.

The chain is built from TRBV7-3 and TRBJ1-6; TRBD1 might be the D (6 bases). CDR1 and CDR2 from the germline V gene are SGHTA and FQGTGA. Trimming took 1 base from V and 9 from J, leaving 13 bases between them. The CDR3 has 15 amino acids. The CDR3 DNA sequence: TGTGCCAGCAGCTTAATCCGACAGGACCTTTCACCCCTCCACTTT. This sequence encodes CASSLIRQDLSPLHF.

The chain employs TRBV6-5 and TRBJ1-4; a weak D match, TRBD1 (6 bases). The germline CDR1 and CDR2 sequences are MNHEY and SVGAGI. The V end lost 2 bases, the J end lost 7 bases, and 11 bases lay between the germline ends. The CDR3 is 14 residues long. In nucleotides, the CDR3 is TGTGCCAGCAGTTACGACGTGGGGGCTGAAAAACTGTTTTTT. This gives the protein CASSYDVGAEKLFF.

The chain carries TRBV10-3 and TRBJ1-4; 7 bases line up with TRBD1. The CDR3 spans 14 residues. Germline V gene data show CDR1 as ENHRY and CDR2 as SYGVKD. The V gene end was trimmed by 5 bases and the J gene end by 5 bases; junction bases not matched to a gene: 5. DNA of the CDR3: TGTGCCATCAGTTCGGGACAGTCAAATGAAAAACTGTTTTTT. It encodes CAISSGQSNEKLFF.

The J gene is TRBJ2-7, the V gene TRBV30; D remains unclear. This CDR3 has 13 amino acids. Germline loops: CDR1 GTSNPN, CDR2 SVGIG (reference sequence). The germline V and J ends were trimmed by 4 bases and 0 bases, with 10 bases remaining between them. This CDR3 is CAWTLSGSYEQYF. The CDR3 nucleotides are TGTGCCTGGACTCTCTCGGGCTCCTACGAGCAGTACTTC.

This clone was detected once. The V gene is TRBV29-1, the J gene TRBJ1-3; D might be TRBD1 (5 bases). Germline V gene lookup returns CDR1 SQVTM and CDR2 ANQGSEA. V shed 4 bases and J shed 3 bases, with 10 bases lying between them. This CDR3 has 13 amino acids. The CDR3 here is CSVVGQDGNTIYF. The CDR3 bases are TGCAGCGTTGTGGGGCAGGATGGAAACACCATATATTTT.

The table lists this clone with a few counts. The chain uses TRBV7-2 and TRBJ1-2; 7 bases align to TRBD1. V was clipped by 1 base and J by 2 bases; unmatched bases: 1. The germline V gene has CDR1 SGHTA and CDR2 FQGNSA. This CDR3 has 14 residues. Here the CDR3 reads CASSLEGGNYGYTF. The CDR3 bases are TGTGCCAGCAGCTTAGAAGGGGGCAACTATGGCTACACCTTC.

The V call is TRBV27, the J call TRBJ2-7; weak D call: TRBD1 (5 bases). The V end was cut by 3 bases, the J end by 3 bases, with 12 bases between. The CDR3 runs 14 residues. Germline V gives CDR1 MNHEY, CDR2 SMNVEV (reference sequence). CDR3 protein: CASSLGTGRYEQYF. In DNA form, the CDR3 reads TGTGCCAGCAGTTTGGGTACAGGCCGCTACGAGCAGTACTTC.